Shown below are 9 T cell receptor beta chains from a single sample sequenced in a study of shared clonotypes between healthy human individuals (dated by TCRdb to 2018 to 2021). Library prep was done by the immunoSEQ multiplex PCR assay. The source is immuneACCESS, and TCRdb retained only in-frame sequences with V and J called. Part of the clones is not carried over; for the studies checked, unresolved V genes explain less than half of this, and the remainder is unexplained. This sample is represented by 2 million to 2.5 million clones; around 95% of them were singletons. More than 0.1% of the sample is in the top ten clones. Sequenced sample: naive CD4+ T cells sorted from blood. What this sample's cell subset or site label stands for: CD45RA+ positively selected. All receptors come from a man younger than 35 in good health.

The chain carries TRBV10-3 and TRBJ2-1; D is uncertain. The germline V and J ends were trimmed by 8 bases and 6 bases, with 8 bases remaining between them. The V gene's germline CDR1 is ENHRY and CDR2 SYGVKD. The CDR3 runs 11 residues. Here the CDR3 DNA reads TGTGCCATCTCTGAGGCCAATGAGCAGTTCTTC. Translation: CAISEANEQFF.

V usage is TRBV5-4 and J usage is TRBJ1-2; D possibly corresponds to TRBD1 (5 bases). Germline values: CDR1 SGHNT, CDR2 YYREEE (reference sequence). Trimming removed 2 bases at V and 2 bases at J, with 10 bases between. This CDR3 comprises 14 residues. The CDR3 spells CASSFEGSNYGYTF. The DNA for the CDR3 is TGTGCCAGCAGCTTTGAGGGGTCAAACTATGGCTACACCTTC.

The chain recombines TRBV7-9 with TRBJ1-2, with D perhaps TRBD1 (6 bases). The ends were cut back, 5 bases at V and 3 bases at J, with 16 bases in the middle. CDR1 and CDR2 from the germline V gene are SEHNR and FQNEAQ (reference sequence). This CDR3 has 15 amino acids. The CDR3 nucleotides are TGTGCCAGCAGCCCTCGGGGGGCACGGGACTATGGCTACACCTTC. Translated, it gives CASSPRGARDYGYTF.

This chain uses TRBV12-5 with TRBJ1-5; TRBD1 is a possible D gene (6 bases). The germline CDR1 and CDR2 sequences are LGHNT and FRNRAP. The CDR3 has 15 residues. V shed 6 bases and J shed 0 bases, with 12 bases lying between them. CDR3 DNA: TGTGCTAGTGGGACAGGTACCTCTAGCAATCAGCCCCAGCATTTT. Its protein is CASGTGTSSNQPQHF.

V and J are TRBV7-2 and TRBJ2-7; 9 bases agree with TRBD2. V lost 4 bases to trimming and J lost 3 bases; unmatched junction nucleotides: 10. There are 16 residues in the CDR3. Per the germline V gene, CDR1 is SGHTA and CDR2 is FQGNSA. CDR3 nucleotide sequence: TGTGCCAGCAGCTCCGCTCGGGGGACTAGCTTCTACGAGCAGTACTTC. The encoded protein is CASSSARGTSFYEQYF.

The chain carries TRBV6-1 and TRBJ2-1, with TRBD2 identical over 8 bases. From germline, CDR1 is MNHNS and CDR2 SASEGT. The CDR3 spans 15 residues. V gave up 2 bases and J gave up 0 bases; unmatched junction bases: 0. This CDR3 reads CASSESGSSYNEQFF. CDR3 bases: TGTGCCAGCAGTGAAAGCGGGAGCTCCTACAATGAGCAGTTCTTC.

This rearrangement joins TRBV30 to TRBJ2-1; D possibly corresponds to TRBD2 (6 bases). This CDR3 is built from 12 residues. CDR1 GTSNPN and CDR2 SVGIG come from the germline V gene (reference sequence). Trimming stripped 1 base from V and 6 bases from J, with 7 bases between. CDR3 sequence: CAWSATSNEQFF. The CDR3 DNA is TGTGCCTGGAGTGCGACTAGCAATGAGCAGTTCTTC.

As regards this clone: The sample carries other DNA sequences with the same CDR3. CDR3 in DNA: TGTGCCTGGAGTGTATTGTTGGCAGGGACCGGGGAGCTGTTTTTT. Its translation: CAWSVLLAGTGELFF. V and J are TRBV30 and TRBJ2-2, with D perhaps matching TRBD1 (5 bases). V lost 0 bases, J lost 5 bases, and 13 bases lay in between. The CDR3 contains 15 residues. The germline CDR1 and CDR2 sequences are GTSNPN and SVGIG (reference sequence). The whole variable domain, remainder taken from reference TRBV30 and TRBJ2-2, is SQTIHQWPATLVQPVGSPLSLECTVEGTSNPNLYWYRQAAGRGLQLLFYSVGIGQISSEVPQNLSASRPQDRQFILSSKKLLLSDSGFYLCAWSVLLAGTGELFFGEGSRLTVL.

The gene calls are TRBV29-1 and TRBJ2-5; the D call may be TRBD1 or TRBD2 (5 bases each). Trimming removed 7 bases at V and 7 bases at J, with 13 bases between. Germline V gene lookup returns CDR1 SQVTM and CDR2 ANQGSEA. CDR3 length: 11 amino acids. In DNA form, the CDR3 reads TGCAGCGGGTCCGGGGACGTGACCCAGTACTTC. Protein sequence: CSGSGDVTQYF.